This T cell receptor (beta chain) was sequenced during a study of blood T cell repertoires in COVID-19. Assay: immunoSEQ multiplex PCR; the TCRdb copy retains only in-frame clones and omits some. The table lists roughly 570,000 clones, 85% to 90% of them singletons. The CDR3 is made up of 19 amino acids. In germline, CDR1 is SGHTA, CDR2 FQGTGA. With V trimmed by 0 bases and J by 2 bases, 9 bases remained unmatched. This clonotype was sampled from a woman between 45 and 60 years old with COVID-19, enrolled during active disease. This rearrangement joins TRBV7-3 to TRBJ2-2, with 10 bases that match TRBD2. Source material: peripheral blood. The CDR3 DNA reads TGTGCCAGCAGCTTAACGTTCCCTAGCGGGGGTCCCAACACCGGGGAGCTGTTTTTT. As protein: CASSLTFPSGGPNTGELFF.